The T cell receptor beta chain under discussion was sequenced for a study of cytomegalovirus exposure and HLA in healthy donors. CDR3 length equals 16 residues. Per germline, CDR1 SGHRS and CDR2 YFSETQ. V was shortened by 0 bases and J by 5 bases, with 14 bases between the two germline ends. The PCR was carried out with 60 Vbeta primers and 13 Jbeta primers. Repertoires were generated with immunoSEQ multiplex PCR, while TCRdb's copy carries only in-frame clones and drops some. The table has approximately 150,000 clones, approximately 80% seen once. The material sequenced was PBMCs. V and J are TRBV5-1 and TRBJ1-4, with D uncertain. The TCR was taken from a man younger than 30 in good health and CMV-seropositive. CDR3 loop: CASSLAGSAGNEKLFF. The CDR3 DNA follows: TGCGCCAGCAGCTTGGCAGGATCTGCGGGCAATGAAAAACTGTTTTTT.